Below are 12 T cell receptor beta chains sequenced from a single sample in a study of T cells in Graves' hyperthyroidism and ophthalmopathy. What was amplified from RNA transcripts were TCR beta CDR3 regions. Researchers ran a first-round RT-PCR on the TCR CDR3 using the HTBI primer set. MiXCR, run by TCRdb on the multiplex PCR reads, gives a single entry per CDR3 protein. The sample contains hundreds of thousands of distinct CDR3 sequences, around 46% of which appear only once. Input material: peripheral blood or thyroid tissue (not recorded which). The source is a woman younger than 35 with Graves' hyperthyroidism.

The chain recombines TRBV7-2 with TRBJ1-2; 7 bases line up with TRBD1. Germline CDR1 SGHTA, CDR2 FQGNSA. Germline trimming cut 5 bases from V and 4 bases from J; bases unmatched to any gene: 7. This CDR3 has 14 amino acids. Written as DNA, the CDR3 is TGTGCCAGCAGCGTCCAACACAGGGGCTATGGCTACACCTTC. It translates to CASSVQHRGYGYTF.

The genes are TRBV7-3 and TRBJ1-2; the D is unclear. This CDR3 region has 13 residues. Germline assignment: CDR1 SGHTA and CDR2 FQGTGA. The germline V and J ends were trimmed by 1 base and 3 bases, with 6 bases remaining between them. The CDR3 region has the DNA TGTGCCAGCAGCTTAAACGGACACTATGGCTACACCTTC. Amino acid sequence: CASSLNGHYGYTF.

In this sample, this clonotype turned up once. V and J are TRBV10-3 and TRBJ2-7; 9 nucleotides align to TRBD2. V shed 6 bases and J 6 bases; nucleotides not matched to a gene: 6. CDR1 is ENHRY, CDR2 SYGVKD, per germline. The CDR3 covers 13 residues. This CDR3 reads CAIRRTSVTEQYF. The DNA for the CDR3 is TGTGCCATCAGGAGGACTAGCGTTACCGAGCAGTACTTC.

This clonotype has a handful of counts. The chain has TRBV20-1 and TRBJ2-5, with D perhaps given as TRBD1 or TRBD2 (6 bases each). Germline values: CDR1 DFQATT, CDR2 SNEGSKA (reference sequence). The CDR3 extends over 14 amino acids. Trimming left V 1 base short and J 4 bases short, with 13 bases between. The CDR3 protein is CSARGGGLGETQYF. The CDR3 DNA follows: TGCAGTGCTAGAGGTGGGGGGCTGGGAGAGACCCAGTACTTC.

Remarks on this clonotype: The missing conserved phenylalanine or tryptophan at the end of this CDR3 makes a read error likely. J is TRBJ1-1 and V is TRBV9; the match to TRBD1 covers 9 bases. In germline, CDR1 is SGDLS, CDR2 YYNGEE. This CDR3 contains 15 residues. The ends lost 4 bases at V and 5 bases at J; junction bases unmatched: 9. CDR3 coding DNA: TGTGCCAGCAGCCCGACAGGGGGTAGGTGGACTGAAGCTTTCTCT. Translation gives CASSPTGGRWTEAFS.

The chain recombines TRBV15 with TRBJ2-3; 14 bases are a match to TRBD2. V shed 5 bases, J shed 5 bases, and the junction held 6 bases outside the gene matches. The germline gives CDR1 LNHNV, CDR2 YYDKDF (reference sequence). The CDR3 length is 16 residues. CDR3 DNA: TGTGCCACCAGCGTGAGAGGACTAGCGGGAGGAGATACGCAGTATTTT. Protein product: CATSVRGLAGGDTQYF.

The V gene is TRBV20-1, the J gene TRBJ1-6; D is unclear. Trimming removed 2 bases from V and 0 bases from J, with 8 bases in between. This CDR3 is built from 15 residues. CDR1 is DFQATT, CDR2 SNEGSKA, per germline (reference sequence). The CDR3 here is CSARIGISYNSPLHF. CDR3 in DNA: TGCAGTGCTAGAATAGGCATCTCCTATAATTCACCCCTCCACTTT.

V is TRBV2 and J is TRBJ1-1; TRBD1 matches at 9 bases. The V gene end was trimmed by 6 bases and the J gene end by 0 bases; junction bases not matched to a gene: 8. The CDR3 totals 16 residues. The germline CDR1 and CDR2 sequences are SNHLY and FYNNEI. CDR3 sequence reads: CASSLGTGRMNTEAFF. For the CDR3, the DNA is TGTGCCAGCAGCCTCGGGACAGGGAGAATGAACACTGAAGCTTTCTTT.

This clonotype has only one observation. The rearrangement uses TRBV24-1 and TRBJ1-2; D unresolved. The V gene's germline CDR1 is KGHDR and CDR2 SFDVKD. V was clipped by 11 bases and J by 8 bases, with 26 bases between them. The CDR3 length is 15 residues. In nucleotides, the CDR3 is TGTGCCAGCAGCTTGGATGCTACCACGGCCAGGGGCTACACCTTC. It translates to CASSLDATTARGYTF.

On this clonotype: A read error may explain this, as a much larger clone is one base away. This chain connects TRBV2 to TRBJ1-5; tentative D call: TRBD1 (5 bases). Germline V lookup: CDR1 SNHLY, CDR2 FYNNEI. This CDR3 comprises 13 residues. The germline V and J ends were trimmed by 1 base and 9 bases, with 10 bases remaining between them. As DNA, the CDR3 is TGTGCCAGCAGTGAAGTAAGGGACCGGCCCCAGCATTTT. Its protein is CASSEVRDRPQHF.

The sample holds a few counts of this clonotype. The chain recombines TRBV7-3 with TRBJ2-7; weak D call: TRBD1 (5 bases). V lost 5 bases and J lost 6, with 17 bases in between. This CDR3 has 14 amino acids. In germline, CDR1 is SGHTA, CDR2 FQGTGA. The DNA for the CDR3 is TGTGCCAGCAGCCAAGCCCGGACATTCGGCGAGCAGTACTTC. Translating gives CASSQARTFGEQYF.

Details on this clonotype: This sequence may be a read error, since a much larger clone differs from it by one base. The chain couples TRBV2 to TRBJ2-5; 8 nucleotides align to TRBD2. With V trimmed by 6 bases and J by 6 bases, 12 bases remained unmatched. CDR3 size: 15 residues. Germline CDR1 reads SNHLY; CDR2 reads FYNNEI. The CDR3 region has the DNA TGTGCCAGCAGCCTCTTTAGCGGGAAGGGAAAGACCCAGTACTTC. Translating it yields CASSLFSGKGKTQYF.